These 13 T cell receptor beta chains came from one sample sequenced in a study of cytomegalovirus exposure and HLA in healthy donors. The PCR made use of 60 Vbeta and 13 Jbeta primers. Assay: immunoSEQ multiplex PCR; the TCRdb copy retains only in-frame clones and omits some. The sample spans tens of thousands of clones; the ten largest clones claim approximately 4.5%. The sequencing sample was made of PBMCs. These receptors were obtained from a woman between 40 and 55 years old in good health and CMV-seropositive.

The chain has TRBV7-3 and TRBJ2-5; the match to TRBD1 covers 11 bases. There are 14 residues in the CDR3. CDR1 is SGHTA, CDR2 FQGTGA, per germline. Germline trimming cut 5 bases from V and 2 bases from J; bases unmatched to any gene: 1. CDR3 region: CASSRDRGQETQYF. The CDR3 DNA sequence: TGTGCCAGCAGCCGGGACAGGGGGCAAGAGACCCAGTACTTC. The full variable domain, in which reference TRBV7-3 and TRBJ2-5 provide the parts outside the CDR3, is GAGVSQTPSNKVTEKGKYVELRCDPISGHTALYWYRQSLGQGPEFLIYFQGTGAADDSGLPNDRFFAVRPEGSVSTLKIQRTERGDSAVYLCASSRDRGQETQYFGPGTRLLVL.

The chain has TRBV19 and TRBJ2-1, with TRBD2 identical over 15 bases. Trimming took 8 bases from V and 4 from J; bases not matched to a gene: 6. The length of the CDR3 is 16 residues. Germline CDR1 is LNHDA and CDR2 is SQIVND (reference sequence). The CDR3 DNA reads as TGTGCCAGTGTGGGACTAGCGGGAGGACTTTACAATGAGCAGTTCTTC. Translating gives CASVGLAGGLYNEQFF.

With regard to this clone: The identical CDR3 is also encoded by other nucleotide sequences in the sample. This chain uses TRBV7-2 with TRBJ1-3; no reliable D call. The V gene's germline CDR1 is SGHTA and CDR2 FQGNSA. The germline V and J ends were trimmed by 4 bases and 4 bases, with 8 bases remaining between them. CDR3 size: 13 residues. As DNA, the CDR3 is TGTGCCAGCAGCTCCTTGGCCGGAAACACCATATATTTT. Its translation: CASSSLAGNTIYF. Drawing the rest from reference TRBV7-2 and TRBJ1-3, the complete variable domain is GAGVSQSPSNKVTEKGKDVELRCDPISGHTALYWYRQSLGQGLEFLIYFQGNSAPDKSGLPSDRFSAERTGGSVSTLTIQRTQQEDSAVYLCASSSLAGNTIYFGEGSWLTVV.

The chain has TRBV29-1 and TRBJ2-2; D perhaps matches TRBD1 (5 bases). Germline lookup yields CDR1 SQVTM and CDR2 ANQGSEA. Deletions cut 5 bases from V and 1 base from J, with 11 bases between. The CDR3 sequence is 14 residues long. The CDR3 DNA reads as TGCAGCGTTCGAAGGACACAGAACACCGGGGAGCTGTTTTTT. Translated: CSVRRTQNTGELFF.

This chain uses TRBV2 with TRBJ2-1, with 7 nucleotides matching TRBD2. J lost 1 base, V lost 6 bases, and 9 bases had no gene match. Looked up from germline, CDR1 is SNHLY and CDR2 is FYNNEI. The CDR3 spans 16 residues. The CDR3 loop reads CASRASSGMSYNEQFF. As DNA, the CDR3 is TGTGCCAGCAGGGCCTCTAGCGGAATGTCCTACAATGAGCAGTTCTTC.

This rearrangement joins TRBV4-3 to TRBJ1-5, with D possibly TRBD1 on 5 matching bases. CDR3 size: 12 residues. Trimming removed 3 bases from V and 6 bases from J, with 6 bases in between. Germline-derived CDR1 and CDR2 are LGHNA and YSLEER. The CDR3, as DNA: TGCGCCAGCAGCCAGGGGGGTCAGCCCCAGCATTTT. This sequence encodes CASSQGGQPQHF.

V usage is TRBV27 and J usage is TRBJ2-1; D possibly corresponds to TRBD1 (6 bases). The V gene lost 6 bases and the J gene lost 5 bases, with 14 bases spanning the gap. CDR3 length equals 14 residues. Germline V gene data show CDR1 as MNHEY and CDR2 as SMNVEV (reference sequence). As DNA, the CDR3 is TGTGCCAGCAGGCGGACAGTGCTCAACAATGAGCAGTTCTTC. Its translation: CASRRTVLNNEQFF.

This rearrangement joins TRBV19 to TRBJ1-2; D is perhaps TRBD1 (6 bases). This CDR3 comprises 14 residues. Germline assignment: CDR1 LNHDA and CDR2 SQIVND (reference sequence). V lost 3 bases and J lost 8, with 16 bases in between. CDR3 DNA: TGTGCCAGTAGTATGCGGGGGCGCGCAGCCGGCTACACCTTC. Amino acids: CASSMRGRAAGYTF.

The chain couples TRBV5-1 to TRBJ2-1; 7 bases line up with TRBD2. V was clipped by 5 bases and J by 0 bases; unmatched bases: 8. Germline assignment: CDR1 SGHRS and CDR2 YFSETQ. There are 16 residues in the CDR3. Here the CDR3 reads CASSPHWGGSYNEQFF. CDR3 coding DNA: TGCGCCAGCAGTCCTCACTGGGGGGGCTCCTACAATGAGCAGTTCTTC.

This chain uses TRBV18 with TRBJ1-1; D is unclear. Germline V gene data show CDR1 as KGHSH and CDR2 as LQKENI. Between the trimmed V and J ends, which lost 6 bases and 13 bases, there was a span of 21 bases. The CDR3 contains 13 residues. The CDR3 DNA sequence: TGTGCCAGCTCCCCGGAAGGGTGGGTGGGAGATTTCTTT. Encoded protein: CASSPEGWVGDFF.

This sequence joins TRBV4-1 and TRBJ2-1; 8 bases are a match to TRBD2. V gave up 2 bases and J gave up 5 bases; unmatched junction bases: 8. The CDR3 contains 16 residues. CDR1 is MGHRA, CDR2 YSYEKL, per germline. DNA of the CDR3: TGCGCCAGCAGCCAAAGCGGGAGTCGTACCAACAATGAGCAGTTCTTC. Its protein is CASSQSGSRTNNEQFF.

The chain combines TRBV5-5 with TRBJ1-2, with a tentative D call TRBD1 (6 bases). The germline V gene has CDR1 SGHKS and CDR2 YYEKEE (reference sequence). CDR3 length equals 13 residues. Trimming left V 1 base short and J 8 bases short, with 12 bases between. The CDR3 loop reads CASSLWSGEGYTF. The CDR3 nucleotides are TGTGCCAGCAGCTTGTGGTCAGGGGAGGGCTACACCTTC.

CDR3 protein: CASTGTGVSNQPQHF. The CDR3 DNA follows: TGTGCCAGCACCGGGACAGGGGTGAGCAATCAGCCCCAGCATTTT. V and J are TRBV28 and TRBJ1-5, with TRBD1 identical over 10 bases. In germline, CDR1 is MDHEN, CDR2 SYDVKM. The CDR3 spans 15 residues. V was clipped by 7 bases and J by 1 base; unmatched bases: 4.